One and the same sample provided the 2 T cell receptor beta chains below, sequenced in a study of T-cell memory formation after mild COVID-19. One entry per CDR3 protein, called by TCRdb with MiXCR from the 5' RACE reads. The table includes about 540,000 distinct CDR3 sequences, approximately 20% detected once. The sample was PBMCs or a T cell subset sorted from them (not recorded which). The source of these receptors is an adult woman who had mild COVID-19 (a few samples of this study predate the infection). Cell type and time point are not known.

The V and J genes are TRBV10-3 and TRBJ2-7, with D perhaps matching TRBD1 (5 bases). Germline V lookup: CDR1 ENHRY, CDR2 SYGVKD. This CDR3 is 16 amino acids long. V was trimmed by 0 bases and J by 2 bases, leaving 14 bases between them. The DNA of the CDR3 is TGTGCCATCAGTGAGTCGACGGCGCCAGGGACCTACGAGCAGTACTTC. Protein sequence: CAISESTAPGTYEQYF.

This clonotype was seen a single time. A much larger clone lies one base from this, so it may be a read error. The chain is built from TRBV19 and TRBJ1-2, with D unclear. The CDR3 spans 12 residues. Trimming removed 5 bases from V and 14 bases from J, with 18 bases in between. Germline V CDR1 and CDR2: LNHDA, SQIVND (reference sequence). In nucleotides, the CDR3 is TGTGCCAGTAGTTTAATTCCGACGGTGAGAACCTTC. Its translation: CASSLIPTVRTF.